This T cell receptor beta chain derives from a study of blood T cell repertoires in COVID-19 (dated by TCRdb to the early 2020s). Notes on the research overall: The collaborator samples originated in the United States, Italy and Spain and spanned the acute and convalescent phases of COVID-19. The sample metadata nearly always contained a de-identified subject ID, COVID-19 status, age in years and sex. The prospective study material was composed of cDNA or gDNA derived from T cells, B-cell-depleted T cells, or PBMCs. Where available, HLA class I and class II types were obtained from metadata supplied by the sample provider rather than from assay-based typing. The repertoires were made available in a free public database intended to serve as a resource for research on the immune response to SARS-CoV-2. The samples were drawn from two sources: the first 160 participants of the ongoing ImmuneRACE study, and about 1,300 subjects contributed by 6 global collaborators. Deeply sampled blood TCRbeta repertoires from subjects exposed to, actively infected with, or recovered from COVID-19 were included in the dataset. What the study reported, not specific to this receptor: How much clinical and demographic metadata was included differed by source and by participant, and the metadata was provided uncurated.

TCRbeta CDR3 regions were amplified from genomic DNA by means of the immunoSEQ Assay, a bias-controlled multiplex PCR. In the source study's methods: Nucleated cell counts per sample were estimated from amplification of reference gene primers within the assay. To quantify the absolute abundance of each unique TCRbeta CDR3 rearrangement, sequence reads were collapsed and filtered. For each sample, productive Simpson clonality was calculated as the square root of Simpson's diversity index over productive rearrangements. TCRdb took over this immuneACCESS table, retaining in-frame rearrangements with V and J assigned. Such tables are incomplete; in checked studies, under half of the missing clones stem from an unresolved V gene, and the remainder is unexplained. Clonal size and the V and J genes are those of that table, whereas D and trimming came from the DNA. This sample is represented by about 160,000 clones; approximately 82% of them were singletons. About 24% of the sample lies in the top ten.

Relative to germline, V is missing 2 bases and J is missing 1 base, with 2 bases of the junction outside any gene match. The CDR3 numbers 15 residues from cysteine through phenylalanine. Only the CDR3 region is kept as DNA, spanning 45 bases read in frame from base 1. CDR1 and CDR2 are drawn from the germline V gene (reference sequence): SEHNR, FQNEAQ. A note on this clone: What antigen it recognizes has not been identified. Base quality data are lacking; no much larger clone is found one base away.

The collaborating institutions used their own protocols to collect whole blood in K2EDTA tubes. For TCRbeta analysis, collaborators shipped samples as frozen whole blood, isolated PBMCs, or DNA extracted from either of those sample types. Sequencing was carried out using peripheral blood. This clonotype originated in a woman of 80 years or more with acute or convalescent COVID-19. The receptor chain draws on TRBV7-9 and TRBJ2-7; 10 bases in between match TRBD2. The CDR3 sequence is CASSLLAGVSYEQYF. The sequenced DNA is TGTGCCAGCAGCTTACTAGCGGGGGTTTCCTACGAGCAGTACTTC.